This passage covers 16 T cell receptor beta chains from one sample sequenced in a study of T cells in narcolepsy (dated by TCRdb to the late 2010s). Library method: the immunoSEQ multiplex PCR assay. TCRdb retrieved this table from immuneACCESS and kept in-frame rearrangements only. Not all clones are present; in checked studies, unresolved V genes account for under half, and no reason is known for the remainder. Here the sample has tens of thousands of clones; roughly 80% occur a single time. The ten largest clones add up to roughly 3.5% of the sample. The sequenced material came from memory (CD45RA-) CD4+ T cells from blood. The cell subset or site label corresponds to: memory T cells sorted ex vivo from peripheral blood. The receptors stem from a human donor in good health.

The V call is TRBV6-1, the J call TRBJ2-1, with 10 bases fitting TRBD2. Trimming took 4 bases from V and 7 from J; bases not matched to a gene: 16. CDR1 is MNHNS, CDR2 SASEGT, per germline. This CDR3 contains 18 residues. CDR3 residues: CASSATGWSSGSGNEQFF. The CDR3 DNA reads as TGTGCCAGCAGTGCAACGGGATGGTCTAGCGGGAGTGGTAATGAGCAGTTCTTC.

This chain connects TRBV6-4 to TRBJ2-1; D not certain. Germline V CDR1 and CDR2: MRHNA, SNTAGT. Trimming left V 2 bases short and J 2 bases short, with 16 bases between. The CDR3 covers 17 residues. DNA of the CDR3: TGTGCCAGCAGTGACAGCTCCGGGTATCGGCCCTACAATGAGCAGTTCTTC. This gives the protein CASSDSSGYRPYNEQFF.

The chain is built from TRBV19 and TRBJ2-4; the D gene is possibly TRBD1 (7 bases). Germline-derived CDR1 and CDR2 are LNHDA and SQIVND (reference sequence). This CDR3 comprises 15 residues. V was cut by 5 bases and J by 7 bases, with 18 bases left in between. In nucleotides, the CDR3 is TGTGCCAGTAGTCCCACAGGGGCGGGAAGGAACATTCAGTACTTC. Amino acid sequence: CASSPTGAGRNIQYF.

This rearrangement joins TRBV7-6 to TRBJ2-5; D is possibly TRBD2 (7 bases). Trimming stripped 5 bases from V and 4 bases from J, with 11 bases between. Germline values: CDR1 SGHVS, CDR2 FNYEAQ. The CDR3 spans 13 residues. The CDR3 DNA follows: TGTGCCAGCAGCCCAGGGGAGGGAGAGACCCAGTACTTC. Translated, it gives CASSPGEGETQYF.

The rearrangement joins TRBV6-4 to TRBJ2-2, with 9 bases that match TRBD1. The CDR3 length is 13 residues. V was pared by 10 bases and J by 9 bases, with 9 bases of the junction left unmatched. Germline V lookup: CDR1 MRHNA, CDR2 SNTAGT. The CDR3 DNA follows: TGTGCCATCCAAACCGGGACAGGGTGGGAGCTGTTTTTT. Translation: CAIQTGTGWELFF.

This clone was counted only a few times. This chain connects TRBV4-1 to TRBJ2-3, with TRBD1 identical over 12 bases. Germline CDR1 reads MGHRA; CDR2 reads YSYEKL. The CDR3 runs 14 residues. Germline trimming cut 8 bases from V and 5 bases from J; bases unmatched to any gene: 5. CDR3 in DNA: TGCGCCAGCCGGGACAGGGGGCGTCAAGATACGCAGTATTTT. Translated, it gives CASRDRGRQDTQYF.

The chain employs TRBV30 and TRBJ1-4, with a weak D call TRBD1 (6 bases). The V end lost 5 bases, the J end lost 7 bases, and 14 bases lay between the germline ends. This CDR3 region has 13 residues. The germline V gene encodes CDR1 GTSNPN and CDR2 SVGIG (reference sequence). CDR3 amino acids: CAWAKGGGEKLFF. The CDR3 DNA is TGTGCCTGGGCCAAAGGGGGGGGTGAAAAACTGTTTTTT.

This clone was recorded only once. The chain links TRBV11-2 to TRBJ2-5, with 10 bases fitting TRBD2. The CDR3 is 13 amino acids. The junction had 0 bases not matched to a gene; V was cut back by 3 bases and J by 5 bases. Germline CDR1 SGHAT, CDR2 FQNNGV. CDR3 loop: CASSLGLAETQYF. DNA of the CDR3: TGTGCCAGCAGCTTGGGACTAGCGGAGACCCAGTACTTC.

The V and J genes are TRBV9 and TRBJ1-3, with D tentatively TRBD1 (6 bases). Trimming cost V 3 bases and J 4 bases, with 14 bases left between them. Germline-derived CDR1 and CDR2 are SGDLS and YYNGEE. The CDR3 is 15 residues long. CDR3 in DNA: TGTGCCAGCAGCGAAAGGGGGGCACCCGGAAACACCATATATTTT. Encoded protein: CASSERGAPGNTIYF.

CDR3 sequence: CASSLWAVQETQYF. Written as DNA, the CDR3 is TGTGCCAGCAGCTTGTGGGCAGTCCAAGAGACCCAGTACTTC. The chain combines TRBV5-8 with TRBJ2-5; no reliable D call. The CDR3 loop spans 14 amino acids. V was cut by 1 base and J by 1 base, with 8 bases left in between. The germline V gene encodes CDR1 SGHTS and CDR2 YDEGEE.

The chain uses TRBV5-6 and TRBJ1-1; no reliable D call. This CDR3 comprises 14 residues. CDR1 and CDR2 from the germline V gene are SGHDT and YYEEEE. Trimming removed 2 bases at V and 5 bases at J, with 13 bases between. CDR3: CASSFRALKTEAFF. The CDR3 nucleotides are TGTGCCAGCAGCTTTCGAGCCCTCAAGACTGAAGCTTTCTTT.

The gene calls are TRBV6-1 and TRBJ2-4; D may be TRBD1 or TRBD2 (5 bases each). The CDR3 length is 12 residues. Trimming cost V 4 bases and J 7 bases, with 8 bases left between them. The V gene's germline CDR1 is MNHNS and CDR2 SASEGT. The CDR3 loop is CASSGGGNIQYF. In DNA, the CDR3 is TGTGCCAGCAGTGGGGGCGGGAACATTCAGTACTTC.

This chain uses TRBV15 with TRBJ1-2; D possibly corresponds to TRBD1 (6 bases). The CDR3 covers 13 residues. The germline V gene encodes CDR1 LNHNV and CDR2 YYDKDF (reference sequence). V lost 4 bases to trimming and J lost 8 bases, with 14 bases between them. The CDR3: CATSTIQGDGYTF. CDR3 DNA: TGTGCCACCAGCACCATACAGGGCGACGGCTACACCTTC.

The gene calls are TRBV6-1 and TRBJ2-5; a possible D gene is TRBD2 (5 bases). The germline gives CDR1 MNHNS, CDR2 SASEGT. This CDR3 comprises 13 residues. Deletions cut 9 bases from V and 5 bases from J, with 16 bases between. CDR3 DNA: TGTGCCAGTCGGAGGACGGCCGGGGAGACCCAGTACTTC. This translates into CASRRTAGETQYF.

J is TRBJ1-6 and V is TRBV10-3; maybe TRBD1 (5 bases). V was cut by 10 bases and J by 9 bases, with 16 bases left in between. The CDR3 extends over 13 amino acids. Germline V gene sequence: CDR1 ENHRY, CDR2 SYGVKD. The CDR3 sequence: CATRVQPGSPLHF. CDR3 DNA: TGTGCCACCAGGGTCCAGCCAGGTTCACCCCTCCACTTT.

The chain joins TRBV4-2 to TRBJ1-2; 8 positions agree with TRBD1. The ends lost 0 bases at V and 8 bases at J; junction bases unmatched: 8. The CDR3 length is 15 residues. Germline CDR1 and CDR2: LGHNA and YNFKEQ. For the CDR3, the DNA is TGTGCCAGCAGCCAAGATCTTTGGACAGGGAAGGGCTACACCTTC. Encoded protein: CASSQDLWTGKGYTF.